These 26 T cell receptor beta chains originate from one sample sequenced in a study of metastatic and nonmetastatic thyroid tumors. All patients were untreated before thyroid surgery. TCRdb reassembled clones from the PCR reads with MiXCR. Counted here are 4,000 to 4,500 clones, roughly 35% occurring once; the ten biggest clones make up 40% to 50%. The source material was adjacent normal tissue. Receptor source: a male donor with papillary thyroid cancer or a benign thyroid nodule (not recorded which). Some clones in this sample may be carry-over from other donors' samples.

A few counts support this clone. The chain is built from TRBV7-2 and TRBJ1-1; TRBD1 is a possible D gene (5 bases). V lost 0 bases, J lost 0 bases, and 11 bases lay in between. The CDR3 runs to 16 residues. The germline V gene encodes CDR1 SGHTA and CDR2 FQGNSA. Written as DNA, the CDR3 is TGTGCCAGCAGCTTAGCGTCCGGGGCCATGAACACTGAAGCTTTCTTT. Protein product: CASSLASGAMNTEAFF.

The genes are TRBV7-3 and TRBJ1-6; D might be TRBD1 (5 bases). Trimming pared 3 bases from V and 8 bases from J, leaving 11 bases between. CDR3 length equals 14 residues. Germline assignment: CDR1 SGHTA and CDR2 FQGTGA. CDR3 amino acids: CASSLGTVHSPLHF. The CDR3 DNA is TGTGCCAGCAGCTTGGGGACCGTGCATTCACCCCTCCACTTT.

J is TRBJ1-4 and V is TRBV24-1, with a possible D match to TRBD1 (5 bases). Deletions cut 3 bases from V and 5 bases from J, with 9 bases between. The germline CDR1 and CDR2 sequences are KGHDR and SFDVKD. This CDR3 has 14 residues. Here the CDR3 DNA reads TGTGCCACCAGTGATAACCAGGGAAATGAAAAACTGTTTTTT. It translates to CATSDNQGNEKLFF.

This clone was detected once. The chain links TRBV20-1 to TRBJ2-7; weak D call: TRBD1 (6 bases). CDR1 DFQATT and CDR2 SNEGSKA come from the germline V gene (reference sequence). The CDR3 has 12 amino acids. V lost 6 bases, J lost 6 bases, and 15 bases lay in between. This CDR3 is CSANQGPVEQYF. The CDR3 region has the DNA TGCAGTGCGAATCAGGGGCCGGTCGAGCAGTACTTC.

This clone has more than one count but fewer than ten. The J gene is TRBJ1-2, the V gene TRBV12-3 or TRBV12-4, with D possibly matching TRBD1 (6 bases). The CDR3 is made up of 17 amino acids. V was pared by 4 bases and J by 7 bases, with 25 bases between. In nucleotides, the CDR3 is TGTGCCAGCAGTTCCCACCACGGACAGCCAGATGGGGGTGGCTACACCTTC. Residues: CASSSHHGQPDGGGYTF.

This chain uses TRBV9 with TRBJ2-1; D is unclear. CDR1 is SGDLS, CDR2 YYNGEE, per germline. Trimming removed 0 bases at V and 6 bases at J, with 7 bases between. This CDR3 region has 13 residues. DNA for the CDR3: TGTGCCAGCAGCGTAGGAGAAATCAATGAGCAGTTCTTC. Protein product: CASSVGEINEQFF.

This clone is large in the sample. CDR3 coding DNA: TGCGCCAGCAGCCCCGGGTGGGAGGCTGCTGAAGCTTTCTTT. Its protein product is CASSPGWEAAEAFF. The genes are TRBV5-1 and TRBJ1-1; D uncertain. Trimming took 4 bases from V and 6 from J, leaving 16 bases between them. CDR3 size: 14 residues. From germline, CDR1 is SGHRS and CDR2 YFSETQ.

The V and J genes are TRBV11-3 and TRBJ2-1; D remains unclear. The CDR3 is 12 residues long. Trimming removed 5 bases from V and 9 bases from J, with 11 bases in between. From germline, CDR1 is SGHNT and CDR2 YENEEA. The CDR3 nucleotides read TGTGCCAGCAGCGAAAGGGTAGTTGAGCAGTTCTTC. It specifies CASSERVVEQFF.

The V gene is TRBV7-3, the J gene TRBJ2-7; D is undetermined. This CDR3 is built from 13 residues. The germline V and J ends were trimmed by 0 bases and 1 base, with 4 bases remaining between them. Germline V lookup: CDR1 SGHTA, CDR2 FQGTGA. CDR3 DNA sequence: TGTGCCAGCAGCTTAACGCCGTCCTACGAGCAGTACTTC. Amino acid sequence: CASSLTPSYEQYF.

The sample holds a few counts of this clone. The J gene is TRBJ2-5, the V gene TRBV6-5; D is unclear. V lost 1 base and J lost 3, with 3 bases in between. Germline V lookup: CDR1 MNHEY, CDR2 SVGAGI. The CDR3 has 12 residues. The CDR3 nucleotides read TGTGCCAGCAGTTACTGTGAAGAGACCCAGTACTTC. Its protein product is CASSYCEETQYF.

The chain joins TRBV29-1 to TRBJ1-4, with 11 bases lining up with TRBD1. Germline lookup yields CDR1 SQVTM and CDR2 ANQGSEA. This CDR3 is 12 amino acids long. J lost 7 bases, V lost 6 bases, and 1 base had no gene match. The CDR3 DNA reads as TGCAGCGTCGGGACAGGGGGTGAAAAACTGTTTTTT. Its protein is CSVGTGGEKLFF.

The table lists this clone with a count of one. CDR3 nucleotide sequence: TGTGCCAGCAGCAAAGACCGGGACAGAAGATCACCCCTCCACTTT. Translated, it gives CASSKDRDRRSPLHF. The J gene is TRBJ1-6, the V gene TRBV7-2; TRBD1 matches 7 bases. Germline V lookup: CDR1 SGHTA, CDR2 FQGNSA. This CDR3 comprises 15 residues. V lost 5 bases, J lost 10 bases, and 11 bases stayed unmatched. Supplemented by reference TRBV7-2 and TRBJ1-6, the full variable domain reads GAGVSQSPSNKVTEKGKDVELRCDPISGHTALYWYRQSLGQGLEFLIYFQGNSAPDKSGLPSDRFSAERTGGSVSTLTIQRTQQEDSAVYLCASSKDRDRRSPLHFGNGTRLTVT.

Regarding this clone: Other DNA sequences in the same sample also yield this CDR3. The rearrangement joins TRBV29-1 to TRBJ1-2, with TRBD1 identical over 7 bases. Losses at the gene ends were 0 bases for V and 5 bases for J; bases not matched to a gene: 3. Per the germline V gene, CDR1 is SQVTM and CDR2 is ANQGSEA. CDR3 length equals 13 residues. CDR3 nucleotide sequence: TGCAGCGTTGAAGAGGCAGGGGGTTATGGCTACACCTTC. The encoded protein is CSVEEAGGYGYTF.

V and J are TRBV7-6 and TRBJ2-6; the match to TRBD2 covers 8 bases. The CDR3 loop spans 17 amino acids. Germline CDR1 reads SGHVS; CDR2 reads FNYEAQ. V dropped 4 bases and J dropped 1; count of bases not matched to a gene: 6. CDR3 residues: CASSSHGGASGANVLTF. The CDR3 DNA is TGTGCCAGCAGCTCCCACGGGGGGGCATCTGGGGCCAACGTCCTGACTTTC. Using reference TRBV7-6 and TRBJ2-6 for the parts outside the CDR3, the full variable domain is GAGVSQSPRYKVTKRGQDVALRCDPISGHVSLYWYRQALGQGPEFLTYFNYEAQQDKSGLPNDRFSAERPEGSISTLTIQRTEQRDSAMYRCASSSHGGASGANVLTFGAGSRLTVL.

Written as DNA, the CDR3 is TGTGCCAGCAGTTACCGCGGGGTGCGGGGGACGGTCGGGGAGCTGTTTTTT. It yields the protein CASSYRGVRGTVGELFF. This chain connects TRBV6-2 or TRBV6-3 to TRBJ2-2, with TRBD2 matching over 7 bases. The CDR3 runs 17 residues. The J segment lost 7 bases and the V segment lost 2 bases, leaving 13 bases of the junction unmatched. Germline V CDR1 and CDR2: MNHEY, SVGEGT.

By its share, this clone is large (0.1 to 1%). This CDR3 is CSARWDRSSYNEQFF. In DNA, the CDR3 is TGCAGTGCTAGATGGGACAGAAGCTCCTACAATGAGCAGTTCTTC. The chain joins TRBV20-1 to TRBJ2-1, with 7 bases lining up with TRBD1. Germline values: CDR1 DFQATT, CDR2 SNEGSKA (reference sequence). The CDR3 runs to 15 residues. The V and J ends lost 2 bases and 0 bases, in that order; junction bases with no gene match: 4.

The chain recombines TRBV28 with TRBJ2-3, with 10 bases aligning to TRBD2. The CDR3 has 17 residues. V lost 5 bases and J lost 4; bases outside the gene matches: 12. CDR1 and CDR2 from the germline V gene are MDHEN and SYDVKM. The CDR3: CASSPPSGSAQADTQYF. The CDR3 DNA reads TGTGCCAGCAGTCCCCCTAGCGGGAGTGCGCAAGCAGATACGCAGTATTTT.

The chain employs TRBV7-8 and TRBJ1-3, with D unclear. Germline V gene data show CDR1 as SGHVS and CDR2 as FQNEAQ. Between the trimmed V and J ends, which lost 4 bases and 6 bases, there was a span of 7 bases. This CDR3 comprises 12 residues. CDR3 nucleotide sequence: TGTGCCAGCAGCTCGTATGAAAACACCATATATTTT. This gives the protein CASSSYENTIYF.

The chain recombines TRBV28 with TRBJ1-6; TRBD1 might be the D (5 bases). The CDR3 contains 14 residues. Trimming removed 6 bases from V and 5 bases from J, with 11 bases in between. The germline gives CDR1 MDHEN, CDR2 SYDVKM. CDR3 loop: CASSRTSNNSPLHF. The CDR3 DNA is TGTGCCAGCAGCCGGACAAGCAATAATTCACCCCTCCACTTT.

The J gene is TRBJ1-5, the V gene TRBV20-1; D is perhaps TRBD1 (6 bases). V shed 6 bases and J shed 11 bases, with 20 bases lying between them. Germline CDR1 DFQATT, CDR2 SNEGSKA (reference sequence). The CDR3 covers 13 residues. The CDR3 here is CSAFRGPGTAQHF. The CDR3 DNA sequence: TGCAGTGCATTCAGGGGCCCAGGTACGGCCCAGCATTTT.

This chain links TRBV5-1 with TRBJ2-3, with D perhaps matching TRBD1 or TRBD2 (5 bases each). V lost 0 bases and J lost 4, with 12 bases in between. This CDR3 has 15 amino acids. Looked up from germline, CDR1 is SGHRS and CDR2 is YFSETQ. The CDR3 sequence: CASSLVGPASDTQYF. DNA of the CDR3: TGCGCCAGCAGCTTGGTGGGACCGGCCTCAGATACGCAGTATTTT.

The table lists this clone with a few counts. The DNA of the CDR3 is TGTGCCAGCAGTCTTACCAACTACGAGCAGTACTTC. This translates into CASSLTNYEQYF. The V and J genes are TRBV11-1 and TRBJ2-7; D uncertain. Germline loops: CDR1 SGHAT, CDR2 FQDESV (reference sequence). Trimming removed 6 bases at V and 3 bases at J, with 9 bases between. The CDR3 is 12 residues long.

The V and J genes are TRBV6-4 and TRBJ2-6; 9 bases are a match to TRBD1. CDR1 MRHNA and CDR2 SNTAGT come from the germline V gene. The CDR3 is made up of 16 amino acids. The trim removed 4 bases at V and 4 bases at J, leaving 5 bases unmatched. CDR3 sequence reads: CASSVGQGTGANVLTF. CDR3 DNA: TGTGCCAGCAGTGTTGGACAGGGGACCGGGGCCAACGTCCTGACTTTC.

This clone came up a few times. V and J are TRBV20-1 and TRBJ1-5, with D possibly TRBD1 on 6 matching bases. The CDR3 extends over 13 amino acids. The germline CDR1 and CDR2 sequences are DFQATT and SNEGSKA (reference sequence). Trimming shortened V by 0 bases and J by 12 bases, and 15 bases separated the two germline ends. CDR3 sequence: CSARDSGTPLQHF. The CDR3 DNA sequence: TGCAGTGCTAGAGACTCCGGGACACCCCTCCAGCATTTT.

V and J are TRBV20-1 and TRBJ2-7; D gene unclear. The CDR3 has 14 residues. Trimming removed 4 bases from V and 7 bases from J, with 20 bases in between. Germline V gives CDR1 DFQATT, CDR2 SNEGSKA (reference sequence). CDR3 residues: CSANLAHLRWEQYF. The CDR3 DNA sequence: TGCAGTGCTAATTTGGCACACCTCCGATGGGAGCAGTACTTC.

V is TRBV19 and J is TRBJ1-5, with D maybe TRBD1 (6 bases). V lost 2 bases to trimming and J lost 5 bases, with 13 bases between them. CDR3 length: 15 residues. The germline CDR1 and CDR2 sequences are LNHDA and SQIVND (reference sequence). CDR3 in amino acids: CASSINRVHDQPQHF. As DNA, the CDR3 is TGTGCCAGTAGTATAAACAGGGTTCACGATCAGCCCCAGCATTTT.